These 31 T cell receptor beta chains were sequenced from one sample in a study of T cells after yellow fever vaccination (dated by TCRdb to about 2019). Libraries came from 5' RACE. Sequencing used an Illumina HiSeq 2500. TCRdb handled the public reads itself, with Q25 trimming in fastp and clone calling in MiXCR, and kept productive beta chains. Every CDR3 protein is listed once, alongside the most common genes and DNA of its rows. The sample yields under 550,000 distinct CDR3 sequences; around a fifth were counted once. The ten biggest clones cover about 16% of the sample. The treatment or condition label for this specimen denotes: live attenuated yellow fever vaccine strain. Sequencing was performed on PBMCs, taken 20 to 25 days after the first yellow fever vaccination. The receptors here all came from a man in his late teens or twenties who received the YFV17D yellow fever vaccine.

This sequence joins TRBV11-2 and TRBJ2-5, with D perhaps matching TRBD1 or TRBD2 (6 bases each). The CDR3 consists of 18 residues. Trimming took 0 bases from V and 5 from J, leaving 22 bases between them. Germline CDR1 is SGHAT and CDR2 is FQNNGV. The CDR3 nucleotides are TGTGCCAGCAGCTTAGAGTTGGCGTGGGGGGCCACCTTGGAGACCCAGTACTTC. Its protein is CASSLELAWGATLETQYF.

This sequence joins TRBV29-1 and TRBJ2-3, with 11 bases that match TRBD2. The V gene end was trimmed by 3 bases and the J gene end by 4 bases; junction bases not matched to a gene: 6. CDR3 length: 15 residues. Germline V gives CDR1 SQVTM, CDR2 ANQGSEA. DNA of the CDR3: TGCAGCGTTGATGGGGTAGCGGGGGGGCCAGATACGCAGTATTTT. It encodes CSVDGVAGGPDTQYF.

This chain uses TRBV12-3 or TRBV12-4 with TRBJ2-1; 7 bases align to TRBD1. This CDR3 region has 15 residues. Germline trimming cut 7 bases from V and 5 bases from J; bases unmatched to any gene: 11. In DNA form, the CDR3 reads TGTGCCAGCACCCACCAGGGGGACAGACACAATGAGCAGTTCTTC. The encoded protein is CASTHQGDRHNEQFF.

This rearrangement joins TRBV2 to TRBJ2-4, with unresolved D. The germline CDR1 and CDR2 sequences are SNHLY and FYNNEI. This CDR3 comprises 15 residues. V lost 3 bases and J lost 0, with 9 bases in between. Here the CDR3 DNA reads TGTGCCAGCAGTGACAGGCTACTAGCCAAAAACATTCAGTACTTC. This codes for CASSDRLLAKNIQYF.

The chain joins TRBV23-1 to TRBJ1-4, with 7 nucleotides matching TRBD1. TRBV23-1 counts as an open reading frame of uncertain function. The CDR3 is 14 amino acids. The V gene end was trimmed by 3 bases and the J gene end by 6 bases; junction bases not matched to a gene: 4. The chain's CDR3 is CASSQGTEDEKLFF. The CDR3 region has the DNA TGCGCCAGCAGTCAGGGGACAGAGGATGAAAAACTGTTTTTT.

The chain carries TRBV9 and TRBJ1-3; D is possibly TRBD1 (6 bases). Germline V gene data show CDR1 as SGDLS and CDR2 as YYNGEE. The CDR3 covers 16 residues. The V gene lost 3 bases and the J gene lost 4 bases, with 17 bases spanning the gap. CDR3 sequence: CASSDGTRGIGNTIYF. The CDR3 region has the DNA TGTGCCAGCAGCGACGGGACACGGGGGATCGGAAACACCATATATTTT.

The gene calls are TRBV12-3 or TRBV12-4 and TRBJ1-5, with D perhaps matching TRBD1 (5 bases). The V gene lost 2 bases and the J gene lost 6 bases, with 14 bases spanning the gap. This CDR3 has 15 residues. The CDR3 loop reads CASSLLQAEGQPQHF. DNA for the CDR3: TGTGCCAGCAGTTTATTACAGGCGGAAGGTCAGCCCCAGCATTTT.

This clonotype was recorded at least ten times. The chain is built from TRBV9 and TRBJ1-1, with D possibly being TRBD1 (5 bases). V was shortened by 7 bases and J by 0 bases, with 16 bases between the two germline ends. CDR1 and CDR2 from the germline V gene are SGDLS and YYNGEE. This CDR3 contains 15 residues. The CDR3 sequence is CASAPRDRLNTEAFF. The DNA for the CDR3 is TGTGCCAGCGCCCCCCGAGACAGACTGAACACTGAAGCTTTCTTT.

The chain joins TRBV6-5 to TRBJ2-3, with TRBD1 matching 7 bases. This CDR3 spans 16 amino acids. CDR1 is MNHEY, CDR2 SVGAGI, per germline. V dropped 2 bases and J dropped 8; count of bases not matched to a gene: 13. The CDR3 DNA sequence: TGTGCCAGCAGTTACCCGAGGGGGCAGACCATAGCTACGCAGTATTTT. Translated, it gives CASSYPRGQTIATQYF.

In this sample, this clonotype turned up a few times. The V call is TRBV6-5, the J call TRBJ1-4; unclear D gene. Trimming stripped 6 bases from V and 10 bases from J, with 12 bases between. Germline CDR1 MNHEY, CDR2 SVGAGI. CDR3 length: 12 residues. DNA of the CDR3: TGTGCCAGCAGCCCCTTAGGTGGAAAACTGTTTTTT. Its translation is CASSPLGGKLFF.

This clonotype was counted a few times. The chain has TRBV4-3 and TRBJ1-5; TRBD1 matches at 8 bases. Per the germline V gene, CDR1 is LGHNA and CDR2 is YSLEER. V gave up 0 bases and J gave up 5 bases; unmatched junction bases: 3. This CDR3 is 15 amino acids long. For the CDR3, the DNA is TGCGCCAGCAGCCAAGATTCAGGGGGCTATCAGCCCCAGCATTTT. This gives the protein CASSQDSGGYQPQHF.

The V call is TRBV7-8, the J call TRBJ1-6; possible D gene TRBD1, 6 bases. Between the trimmed V and J ends, which lost 3 bases and 4 bases, there was a span of 10 bases. This CDR3 spans 15 amino acids. From germline, CDR1 is SGHVS and CDR2 FQNEAQ. CDR3 nucleotide sequence: TGTGCCAGCAGCTTTCAAGGGGGGTATAATTCACCCCTCCACTTT. Translated, it gives CASSFQGGYNSPLHF.

V and J are TRBV4-3 and TRBJ1-1, with TRBD1 identical over 7 bases. Germline values: CDR1 LGHNA, CDR2 YSLEER. The CDR3 length is 17 residues. Trimming at V came to 0 bases and at J to 5 bases, leaving 12 bases not matched to a gene. The CDR3 DNA reads as TGCGCCAGCAGCCAAGAGATAGGCCAGACAGGGAGTACTGAAGCTTTCTTT. This translates into CASSQEIGQTGSTEAFF.

This clonotype was seen repeatedly, ten times or more. The chain employs TRBV5-1 and TRBJ1-3, with a possible D match to TRBD1 (5 bases). V dropped 4 bases and J dropped 0 bases, with 8 bases sitting between them. CDR1 is SGHRS, CDR2 YFSETQ, per germline. This CDR3 is built from 14 residues. The CDR3 nucleotides read TGCGCCAGCAGCGAAGACAGCTCTGGAAACACCATATATTTT. Encoded protein: CASSEDSSGNTIYF.

The chain has TRBV6-2 or TRBV6-3 and TRBJ2-2, with D maybe TRBD1 (6 bases). CDR1 and CDR2 (germline): MNHEY, SVGEGT. V lost 6 bases and J 2 bases, leaving 13 bases between the germline ends. The CDR3 length is 15 residues. The CDR3 protein is CASRPGTSNTGELFF. The CDR3 nucleotides read TGTGCCAGCAGACCCGGGACAAGTAACACCGGGGAGCTGTTTTTT.

V usage is TRBV4-1 and J usage is TRBJ2-5; D is possibly TRBD2 (6 bases). The germline V gene has CDR1 MGHRA and CDR2 YSYEKL. The CDR3 runs 15 residues. Between the trimmed V and J ends, which lost 3 bases and 5 bases, there was a span of 16 bases. For the CDR3, the DNA is TGCGCCAGCAGCCACCTACCGGGACTCTCGGAGACCCAGTACTTC. It codes for CASSHLPGLSETQYF.

The J gene is TRBJ2-3, the V gene TRBV7-2, with D hard to call. The CDR3 length is 16 residues. Trimming shortened V by 1 base and J by 7 bases, and 18 bases separated the two germline ends. Germline CDR1 and CDR2: SGHTA and FQGNSA. The CDR3 nucleotides read TGTGCCAGCAGCTTAGTCCATCAGGAGATGGCTAATACGCAGTATTTT. Its translation: CASSLVHQEMANTQYF. The full variable domain, in which reference TRBV7-2 and TRBJ2-3 provide the parts outside the CDR3, is GAGVSQSPSNKVTEKGKDVELRCDPISGHTALYWYRQSLGQGLEFLIYFQGNSAPDKSGLPSDRFSAERTGGSVSTLTIQRTQQEDSAVYLCASSLVHQEMANTQYFGPGTRLTVL.

CDR3 residues: CASSIEPGSGYNEQFF. The CDR3 bases are TGTGCCAGTAGTATAGAGCCGGGGTCAGGCTACAATGAGCAGTTCTTC. This rearrangement joins TRBV19 to TRBJ2-1, with D perhaps TRBD2 (5 bases). V was cut by 0 bases and J by 3 bases, with 12 bases left in between. Germline V lookup: CDR1 LNHDA, CDR2 SQIVND (reference sequence). This CDR3 comprises 16 residues. Full variable domain (rest looked up from reference TRBV19 and TRBJ2-1): DGGITQSPKYLFRKEGQNVTLSCEQNLNHDAMYWYRQDPGQGLRLIYYSQIVNDFQKGDIAEGYSVSREKKESFPLTVTSAQKNPTAFYLCASSIEPGSGYNEQFFGPGTRLTVL.

The gene calls are TRBV20-1 and TRBJ2-2, with TRBD2 as a possible D gene (5 bases). Germline V lookup: CDR1 DFQATT, CDR2 SNEGSKA (reference sequence). The length of the CDR3 is 17 residues. V lost 1 base and J 0 bases, leaving 15 bases between the germline ends. The CDR3 protein is CSARARRTVANTGELFF. In DNA, the CDR3 is TGCAGTGCTAGAGCCCGACGGACTGTAGCGAACACCGGGGAGCTGTTTTTT.

This clonotype was observed a handful of times. V is TRBV6-1 and J is TRBJ2-1, with TRBD1 identical over 11 bases. Per germline, CDR1 MNHNS and CDR2 SASEGT. The V and J ends lost 6 bases and 9 bases, in that order; junction bases with no gene match: 7. CDR3 size: 14 residues. CDR3 sequence: CASSLGQGGIEQFF. The CDR3 nucleotides are TGTGCCAGCAGCCTGGGACAGGGGGGGATTGAGCAGTTCTTC.

V is TRBV5-4 and J is TRBJ2-2, with D possibly matching TRBD1 (5 bases). The CDR3 totals 16 residues. CDR1 and CDR2 (germline): SGHNT, YYREEE (reference sequence). Trimming removed 2 bases at V and 2 bases at J, with 13 bases between. The CDR3 bases are TGTGCCAGCAGCTTCATTGAGACAGCCAACACCGGGGAGCTGTTTTTT. It translates to CASSFIETANTGELFF.

Only a few counts were recorded for this clonotype. The gene calls are TRBV9 and TRBJ1-2; 10 nucleotides align to TRBD1. The CDR3 sequence is 17 residues long. Germline CDR1 SGDLS, CDR2 YYNGEE. J lost 5 bases, V lost 4 bases, and 14 bases had no gene match. The CDR3 reads CASSPSPSGQGLYGYTF. As DNA, the CDR3 is TGTGCCAGCAGCCCCTCACCCTCGGGACAGGGGTTATATGGCTACACCTTC.

The rearrangement links TRBV4-3 to TRBJ2-2; unclear D gene. The length of the CDR3 is 18 residues. From germline, CDR1 is LGHNA and CDR2 YSLEER. With 0 bases removed from V and 0 bases from J, the gap between germline ends came to 14 bases. The CDR3 reads CASSQEGPGRTNTGELFF. The CDR3 DNA sequence: TGCGCCAGCAGCCAAGAGGGCCCAGGTCGTACGAACACCGGGGAGCTGTTTTTT.

The chain combines TRBV4-2 with TRBJ2-3; TRBD2 matches 10 bases. The CDR3 runs 18 residues. The germline gives CDR1 LGHNA, CDR2 YNFKEQ. The J segment lost 1 base and the V segment lost 1 base, leaving 8 bases of the junction unmatched. The chain's CDR3 is CASSQVTLAGEGTDTQYF. For the CDR3, the DNA is TGTGCCAGCAGCCAAGTAACCCTAGCGGGGGAGGGCACAGATACGCAGTATTTT.

This clonotype was found many times. Germline is not matched at one junction end, which may reflect a read error. The J gene is TRBJ1-1, the V gene TRBV4-3, with D unclear. Per the germline V gene, CDR1 is LGHNA and CDR2 is YSLEER. The CDR3 totals 13 residues. This CDR3 is CASSRVMNTEAFF. Here the CDR3 DNA reads TGTGCCAGCAGCCGAGTCATGAACACTGAAGCTTTCTTT.

This chain joins TRBV7-2 and TRBJ2-1, with TRBD2 as a possible D gene (6 bases). The CDR3 has 15 amino acids. V was shortened by 5 bases and J by 2 bases, with 13 bases between the two germline ends. From germline, CDR1 is SGHTA and CDR2 FQGNSA. For the CDR3, the DNA is TGTGCCAGCAGCCCGGGACTGAACCCCTACAATGAGCAGTTCTTC. Protein: CASSPGLNPYNEQFF.

The chain joins TRBV7-2 to TRBJ2-7; D call uncertain. V was trimmed by 1 base and J by 0 bases, leaving 10 bases between them. CDR1 and CDR2 (germline): SGHTA, FQGNSA. The CDR3 has 15 amino acids. Written as DNA, the CDR3 is TGTGCCAGCAGCTTAGGCAGTACGAGCTCCTACGAGCAGTACTTC. Translated: CASSLGSTSSYEQYF.

This rearrangement joins TRBV7-2 to TRBJ1-6; 7 positions match TRBD1. V shed 5 bases and J 7 bases; nucleotides not matched to a gene: 5. CDR1 and CDR2 (germline): SGHTA, FQGNSA. CDR3 length: 14 residues. DNA of the CDR3: TGTGCCAGCAGCGTTAGGGGGCAGAATTCACCCCTCCACTTT. Translation: CASSVRGQNSPLHF.

This clonotype was found a few times. This chain links TRBV7-2 with TRBJ2-5; TRBD1 is a possible D gene (5 bases). The germline V gene encodes CDR1 SGHTA and CDR2 FQGNSA. This CDR3 has 13 amino acids. The germline V and J ends were trimmed by 2 bases and 5 bases, with 9 bases remaining between them. The CDR3 nucleotides read TGTGCCAGCAGCTTATCAGGGCACGAGACCCAGTACTTC. It yields the protein CASSLSGHETQYF.

This clonotype was detected only a few times. CDR3 nucleotide sequence: TGTGCCAGCAGCCAAGAGGGGACCCGCGTGTGGAACGAGCAGTACGTC. Its translation is CASSQEGTRVWNEQYV. This chain uses TRBV3-1 with TRBJ2-7; either TRBD1 or TRBD2 may fit D (5 bases each). Trimming cost V 0 bases and J 5 bases, with 17 bases left between them. This CDR3 has 16 residues. The germline gives CDR1 LGHDT, CDR2 YNNKEL (reference sequence).

This clonotype was recorded a few times. The V call is TRBV29-1, the J call TRBJ2-2, with unresolved D. CDR1 is SQVTM and CDR2 is ANQGSEA in the germline V gene. The CDR3 extends over 12 amino acids. V was trimmed by 0 bases and J by 6 bases, leaving 5 bases between them. CDR3 amino acids: CSVEEGSGELFF. The DNA for the CDR3 is TGCAGCGTTGAAGAAGGGTCCGGGGAGCTGTTTTTT.